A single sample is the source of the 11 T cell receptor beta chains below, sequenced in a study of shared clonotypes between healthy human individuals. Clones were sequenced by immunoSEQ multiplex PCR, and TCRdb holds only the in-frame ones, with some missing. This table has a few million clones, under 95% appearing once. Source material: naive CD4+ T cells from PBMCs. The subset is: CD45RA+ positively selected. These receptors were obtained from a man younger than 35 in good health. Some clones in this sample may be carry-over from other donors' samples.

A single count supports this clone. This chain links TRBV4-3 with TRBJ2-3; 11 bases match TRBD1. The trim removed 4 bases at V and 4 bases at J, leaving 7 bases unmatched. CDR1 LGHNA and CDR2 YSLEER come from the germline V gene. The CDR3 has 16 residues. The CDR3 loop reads CASSRAPGQGADTQYF. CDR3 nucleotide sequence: TGCGCCAGCAGCCGCGCACCGGGACAGGGGGCAGATACGCAGTATTTT.

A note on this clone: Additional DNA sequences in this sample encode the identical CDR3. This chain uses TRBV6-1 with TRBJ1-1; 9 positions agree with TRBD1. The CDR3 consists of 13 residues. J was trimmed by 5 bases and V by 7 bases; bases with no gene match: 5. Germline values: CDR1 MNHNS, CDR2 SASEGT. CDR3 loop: CASNRQGGTEAFF. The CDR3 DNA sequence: TGTGCCAGCAATAGACAGGGGGGGACTGAAGCTTTCTTT.

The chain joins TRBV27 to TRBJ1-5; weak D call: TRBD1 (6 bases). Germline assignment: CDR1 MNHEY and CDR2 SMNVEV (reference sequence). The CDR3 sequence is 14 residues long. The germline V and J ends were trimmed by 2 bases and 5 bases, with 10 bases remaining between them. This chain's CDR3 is CASSLGGEDQPQHF. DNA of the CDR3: TGTGCCAGCAGTTTAGGGGGCGAGGATCAGCCCCAGCATTTT.

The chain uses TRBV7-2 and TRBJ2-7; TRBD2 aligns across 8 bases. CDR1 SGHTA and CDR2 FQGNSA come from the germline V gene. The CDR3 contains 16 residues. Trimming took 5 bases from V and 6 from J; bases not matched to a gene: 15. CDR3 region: CASSVRPGTRWFEQYF. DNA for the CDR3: TGTGCCAGCAGCGTCAGACCTGGGACTAGATGGTTCGAGCAGTACTTC.

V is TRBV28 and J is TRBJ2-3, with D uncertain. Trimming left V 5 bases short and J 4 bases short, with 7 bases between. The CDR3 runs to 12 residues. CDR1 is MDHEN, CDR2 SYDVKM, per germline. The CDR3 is CASSQVADTQYF. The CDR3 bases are TGTGCCAGCAGTCAAGTAGCAGATACGCAGTATTTT.

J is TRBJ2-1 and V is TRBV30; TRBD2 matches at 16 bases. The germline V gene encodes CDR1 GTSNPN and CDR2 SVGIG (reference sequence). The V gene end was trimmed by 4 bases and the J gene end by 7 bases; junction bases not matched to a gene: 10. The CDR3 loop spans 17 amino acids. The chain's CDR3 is CAWTAWGLAGGGNEQFF. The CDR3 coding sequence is TGTGCCTGGACCGCCTGGGGACTAGCGGGAGGGGGGAATGAGCAGTTCTTC.

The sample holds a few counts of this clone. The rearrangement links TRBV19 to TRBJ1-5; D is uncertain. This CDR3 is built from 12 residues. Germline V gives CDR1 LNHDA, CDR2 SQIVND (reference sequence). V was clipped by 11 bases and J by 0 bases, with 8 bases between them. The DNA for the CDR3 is TGTGCCGGCTGGTATAGCAATCAGCCCCAGCATTTT. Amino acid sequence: CAGWYSNQPQHF.

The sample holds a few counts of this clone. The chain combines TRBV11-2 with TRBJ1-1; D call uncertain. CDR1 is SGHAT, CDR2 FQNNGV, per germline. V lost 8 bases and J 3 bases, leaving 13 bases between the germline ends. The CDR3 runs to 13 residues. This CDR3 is CASSSVRDTEAFF. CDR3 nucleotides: TGTGCCAGCTCAAGCGTAAGGGACACTGAAGCTTTCTTT.

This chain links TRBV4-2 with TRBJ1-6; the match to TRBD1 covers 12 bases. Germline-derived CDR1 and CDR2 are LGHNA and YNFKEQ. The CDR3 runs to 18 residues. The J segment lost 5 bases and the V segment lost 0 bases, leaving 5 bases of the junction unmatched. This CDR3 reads CASSQDGTGGFHNSPLHF. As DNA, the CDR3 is TGTGCCAGCAGCCAAGATGGGACAGGGGGCTTTCATAATTCACCCCTCCACTTT.

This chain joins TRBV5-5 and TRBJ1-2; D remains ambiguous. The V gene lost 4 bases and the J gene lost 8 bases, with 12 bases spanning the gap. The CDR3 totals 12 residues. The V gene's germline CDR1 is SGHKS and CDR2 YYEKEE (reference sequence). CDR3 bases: TGTGCCAGCAGCCCGCCGGGTCGCGGCTACACCTTC. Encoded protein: CASSPPGRGYTF.

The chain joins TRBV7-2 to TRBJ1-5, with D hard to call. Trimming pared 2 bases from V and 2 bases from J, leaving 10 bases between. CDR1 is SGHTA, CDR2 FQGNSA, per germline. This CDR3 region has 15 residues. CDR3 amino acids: CASSLSGWGNQPQHF. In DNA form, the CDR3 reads TGTGCCAGCAGCTTATCCGGTTGGGGCAATCAGCCCCAGCATTTT. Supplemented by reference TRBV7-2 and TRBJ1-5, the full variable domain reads GAGVSQSPSNKVTEKGKDVELRCDPISGHTALYWYRQSLGQGLEFLIYFQGNSAPDKSGLPSDRFSAERTGGSVSTLTIQRTQQEDSAVYLCASSLSGWGNQPQHFGDGTRLSIL.